Below, 27 T cell receptor beta chains from the same sample are listed, as sequenced in a study of cytomegalovirus exposure and HLA in healthy donors. PCR used 60 Vbeta primers and 13 Jbeta primers. This table comes from immunoSEQ multiplex PCR, and its TCRdb copy is limited to in-frame clones, with some not included. Found here are 100,000 to 150,000 clones, roughly 77% of them singletons; the top ten hold 5.5% to 7%. Sequenced material: PBMCs. The receptors were gathered from a middle-aged woman in good health and CMV-seropositive.

The gene calls are TRBV29-1 and TRBJ2-3; a possible D gene is TRBD2 (7 bases). Trimming shortened V by 6 bases and J by 1 base, and 20 bases separated the two germline ends. Germline V gene lookup returns CDR1 SQVTM and CDR2 ANQGSEA. The CDR3 consists of 16 residues. This CDR3 reads CSVRGLSQGGTDTQYF. Here the CDR3 DNA reads TGCAGCGTCAGGGGACTATCCCAAGGGGGCACAGATACGCAGTATTTT.

V is TRBV5-1 and J is TRBJ2-3; 8 nucleotides align to TRBD2. Germline CDR1 is SGHRS and CDR2 is YFSETQ. V lost 7 bases to trimming and J lost 1 base; unmatched junction nucleotides: 11. The CDR3 consists of 16 residues. As DNA, the CDR3 is TGCGCCAGCCGTGGAGCTCTAGCGGGCCGCACAGATACGCAGTATTTT. Protein sequence: CASRGALAGRTDTQYF.

This chain links TRBV19 with TRBJ2-2; D unresolved. The germline gives CDR1 LNHDA, CDR2 SQIVND (reference sequence). Trimming took off 8 bases at V and 5 bases at J, with 6 bases between the two ends. CDR3 length: 11 residues. CDR3 loop: CASRVTGELFF. The CDR3 bases are TGTGCCAGTCGGGTTACCGGGGAGCTGTTTTTT.

This clone was observed once. This chain links TRBV28 with TRBJ2-3, with 8 nucleotides matching TRBD1. This CDR3 comprises 17 residues. CDR1 is MDHEN, CDR2 SYDVKM, per germline. V lost 3 bases to trimming and J lost 7 bases; unmatched junction nucleotides: 15. CDR3 in amino acids: CASSLTVGQGGIYTQYF. The DNA for the CDR3 is TGTGCCAGCAGTTTGACCGTCGGACAGGGAGGCATATATACGCAGTATTTT.

The CDR3 nucleotides read TGTGCCAGCGGAGGGGGCCCGTATGGTGACAATCAGCCCCAGCATTTT. This codes for CASGGGPYGDNQPQHF. This chain connects TRBV2 to TRBJ1-5; 7 nucleotides align to TRBD1. The length of the CDR3 is 16 residues. Germline V gene sequence: CDR1 SNHLY, CDR2 FYNNEI. J was trimmed by 3 bases and V by 8 bases; bases with no gene match: 13. The full variable domain, completed using reference TRBV2 and TRBJ1-5, is EPEVTQTPSHQVTQMGQEVILRCVPISNHLYFYWYRQILGQKVEFLVSFYNNEISEKSEIFDDQFSVERPDGSNFTLKIRSTKLEDSAMYFCASGGGPYGDNQPQHFGDGTRLSIL.

V usage is TRBV29-1 and J usage is TRBJ1-1; D might be TRBD1 (6 bases). The CDR3 runs 16 residues. V gave up 0 bases and J gave up 7 bases, with 21 bases separating them. Germline values: CDR1 SQVTM, CDR2 ANQGSEA. CDR3 protein: CSVEDNRAGEQDEAFF. The CDR3 bases are TGCAGCGTTGAAGATAACCGGGCAGGGGAGCAGGATGAAGCTTTCTTT.

This chain connects TRBV28 to TRBJ2-5, with D perhaps TRBD1 (5 bases). This CDR3 has 16 residues. Germline lookup yields CDR1 MDHEN and CDR2 SYDVKM. The germline V and J ends were trimmed by 3 bases and 5 bases, with 19 bases remaining between them. CDR3 DNA: TGTGCCAGCAGTTTTAATGTTGGCAGGGCGGAGGAGACCCAGTACTTC. It specifies CASSFNVGRAEETQYF.

The chain couples TRBV10-3 to TRBJ1-2; 11 bases match TRBD1. Unmatched junction bases numbered 2, after V lost 4 bases and J lost 7 bases. Germline V CDR1 and CDR2: ENHRY, SYGVKD. The CDR3 loop spans 13 amino acids. The CDR3 sequence: CAISGTGGIGYTF. The CDR3 region has the DNA TGTGCCATCAGTGGGACAGGGGGCATTGGCTACACCTTC.

This clone appeared a few times. This chain joins TRBV10-2 and TRBJ1-1; D gene unclear. CDR3 length equals 11 residues. Germline CDR1 WSHSY, CDR2 SAAADI. V lost 5 bases and J 3 bases, leaving 4 bases between the germline ends. The CDR3 DNA reads as TGCGCCAGCAGTCGGGACACTGAAGCTTTCTTT. Translation gives CASSRDTEAFF.

This chain connects TRBV27 to TRBJ2-7; D may be TRBD2 (8 bases). CDR1 is MNHEY, CDR2 SMNVEV, per germline (reference sequence). V lost 5 bases to trimming and J lost 6 bases, with 20 bases between them. The CDR3 is made up of 15 amino acids. CDR3 DNA sequence: TGTGCCAGCAGTCAGGGGGGTATAGCGGGATCCGAGCAGTACTTC. This gives the protein CASSQGGIAGSEQYF.

This clone was observed a handful of times. V usage is TRBV7-9 and J usage is TRBJ1-1, with D perhaps matching TRBD1 (5 bases). Deletions cut 3 bases from V and 0 bases from J, with 5 bases between. The CDR3 sequence is 13 residues long. Germline CDR1 SEHNR, CDR2 FQNEAQ (reference sequence). In nucleotides, the CDR3 is TGTGCCAGCAGCTTCAGGGTGAACACTGAAGCTTTCTTT. As protein: CASSFRVNTEAFF.

This clone was found once. The chain uses TRBV12-5 and TRBJ2-7, with TRBD1 matching 10 bases. The germline V gene has CDR1 LGHNT and CDR2 FRNRAP. The CDR3 extends over 15 amino acids. V trimming: 7 bases; J trimming: 3 bases; junction bases outside the gene matches: 9. The CDR3 DNA follows: TGTGCTAGTGACATACCCCGGGACAGGGGCTACGAGCAGTACTTC. This translates into CASDIPRDRGYEQYF. Combining the CDR3 with reference TRBV12-5 and TRBJ2-7 gives the whole variable domain DARVTQTPRHKVTEMGQEVTMRCQPILGHNTVFWYRQTMMQGLELLAYFRNRAPLDDSGMPKDRFSAEMPDATLATLKIQPSEPRDSAVYFCASDIPRDRGYEQYFGPGTRLTVT.

The rearrangement joins TRBV7-3 to TRBJ2-3, with a tentative D call TRBD2 (5 bases). The germline V gene encodes CDR1 SGHTA and CDR2 FQGTGA. The CDR3 loop spans 14 amino acids. Deletions cut 5 bases from V and 2 bases from J, with 11 bases between. In DNA, the CDR3 is TGTGCCAGCAGCGTGCGGGCCGTCACAGATACGCAGTATTTT. This translates into CASSVRAVTDTQYF.

The chain uses TRBV4-1 and TRBJ2-1; 11 bases match TRBD2. Per the germline V gene, CDR1 is MGHRA and CDR2 is YSYEKL. The CDR3 totals 19 residues. The J segment lost 4 bases and the V segment lost 4 bases, leaving 15 bases of the junction unmatched. The CDR3 spells CASSPFGDSGGAEYNEQFF. In nucleotides, the CDR3 is TGCGCCAGCAGCCCATTTGGGGATAGCGGGGGGGCTGAGTACAATGAGCAGTTCTTC.

The chain joins TRBV7-9 to TRBJ1-1; 7 bases agree with TRBD1. Looked up from germline, CDR1 is SEHNR and CDR2 is FQNEAQ (reference sequence). The CDR3 runs 15 residues. With V trimmed by 7 bases and J by 6 bases, 14 bases remained unmatched. CDR3 nucleotides: TGTGCCAGCACGTCCCGGACAGGCGGGTTCGCTGAAGCTTTCTTT. Translating it yields CASTSRTGGFAEAFF.

V gene TRBV19 combines with J gene TRBJ1-2, with D maybe TRBD1 (6 bases). Germline V gives CDR1 LNHDA, CDR2 SQIVND (reference sequence). The CDR3 consists of 11 residues. The V end was cut by 5 bases, the J end by 8 bases, with 9 bases between. The DNA of the CDR3 is TGTGCCAGTAGTTGGGGGCCCGGCTACACCTTC. This translates into CASSWGPGYTF.

The chain couples TRBV11-2 to TRBJ2-1; 8 bases map to TRBD2. CDR3 length: 16 residues. V lost 3 bases to trimming and J lost 0 bases; unmatched junction nucleotides: 4. The germline CDR1 and CDR2 sequences are SGHAT and FQNNGV. Written as DNA, the CDR3 is TGTGCCAGCAGCTTTAGCGGGGTTGGCTCCTACAATGAGCAGTTCTTC. Its translation is CASSFSGVGSYNEQFF.

The chain is built from TRBV7-9 and TRBJ2-1, with 12 bases fitting TRBD2. Germline V gives CDR1 SEHNR, CDR2 FQNEAQ (reference sequence). V was clipped by 5 bases and J by 1 base; unmatched bases: 12. CDR3 length equals 19 residues. The CDR3 loop reads CASSPQLGLAGLSYNEQFF. For the CDR3, the DNA is TGTGCCAGCAGCCCTCAGCTCGGACTAGCGGGATTGTCCTACAATGAGCAGTTCTTC.

This sequence joins TRBV28 and TRBJ2-1; 8 bases agree with TRBD2. The CDR3 is made up of 14 amino acids. Trimming removed 2 bases from V and 8 bases from J; junction bases left unmatched: 5. Germline CDR1 and CDR2: MDHEN and SYDVKM. DNA of the CDR3: TGTGCCAGCAGTTTACCCGGGAGGGGCGATGAGCAGTTCTTC. The encoded protein is CASSLPGRGDEQFF.

This sequence joins TRBV4-2 and TRBJ1-5; TRBD1 agrees at 7 bases. The CDR3 sequence is 17 residues long. CDR1 LGHNA and CDR2 YNFKEQ come from the germline V gene. The V gene end was trimmed by 0 bases and the J gene end by 0 bases; junction bases not matched to a gene: 5. The CDR3: CASSQDTGTDSNQPQHF. The CDR3 nucleotides are TGTGCCAGCAGCCAAGATACAGGGACAGATAGCAATCAGCCCCAGCATTTT.

The rearrangement joins TRBV4-2 to TRBJ1-5; no reliable D call. V lost 4 bases, J lost 0 bases, and 13 bases lay in between. The germline V gene encodes CDR1 LGHNA and CDR2 YNFKEQ. CDR3 size: 16 residues. CDR3 region: CASSPHPGDSNQPQHF. DNA of the CDR3: TGTGCCAGCAGCCCGCATCCCGGGGATAGCAATCAGCCCCAGCATTTT.

The gene calls are TRBV4-2 and TRBJ2-3; 12 bases are a match to TRBD2. Germline V gene data show CDR1 as LGHNA and CDR2 as YNFKEQ. With V trimmed by 0 bases and J by 4 bases, 8 bases remained unmatched. The CDR3 is made up of 18 amino acids. The CDR3 DNA reads as TGTGCCAGCAGCCAAGAAGGGCGGACTAGCGGGAAGGCAGATACGCAGTATTTT. This codes for CASSQEGRTSGKADTQYF.

V is TRBV6-5 and J is TRBJ1-1; D is unclear. Trimming cost V 4 bases and J 3 bases, with 9 bases left between them. This CDR3 comprises 13 residues. CDR1 MNHEY and CDR2 SVGAGI come from the germline V gene. The CDR3 loop reads CASSLTPDTEAFF. Written as DNA, the CDR3 is TGTGCCAGCAGTTTAACCCCGGACACTGAAGCTTTCTTT.

V and J are TRBV28 and TRBJ2-7; 10 nucleotides agree with TRBD1. CDR3 length: 14 amino acids. V trimming: 6 bases; J trimming: 5 bases; junction bases outside the gene matches: 7. Germline V lookup: CDR1 MDHEN, CDR2 SYDVKM. CDR3 amino acids: CASRPGDRGHEQYF. CDR3 in DNA: TGTGCCAGCAGGCCTGGGGACAGGGGCCACGAGCAGTACTTC.

The J gene is TRBJ1-4, the V gene TRBV7-9, with 9 positions matching TRBD1. The junction had 12 bases not matched to a gene; V was cut back by 6 bases and J by 10 bases. This CDR3 contains 15 residues. Per germline, CDR1 SEHNR and CDR2 FQNEAQ (reference sequence). The CDR3 region has the DNA TGTGCCAGCAGTCTTCGGACAGGGGAAGAGGGAAAACTGTTTTTT. Amino acid sequence: CASSLRTGEEGKLFF.

This clone occurred a few times. The chain links TRBV27 to TRBJ1-6; D call uncertain. The CDR3 sequence is 12 residues long. Per germline, CDR1 MNHEY and CDR2 SMNVEV (reference sequence). The V end lost 3 bases, the J end lost 7 bases, and 4 bases lay between the germline ends. CDR3 amino acids: CASSFANSPLHF. For the CDR3, the DNA is TGTGCCAGCAGTTTTGCGAATTCACCCCTCCACTTT.

The chain joins TRBV29-1 to TRBJ2-3; 14 bases agree with TRBD2. V lost 5 bases, J lost 1 base, and 5 bases stayed unmatched. The CDR3 runs to 16 residues. Germline V gene data show CDR1 as SQVTM and CDR2 as ANQGSEA. CDR3 sequence (DNA): TGCAGCGTTTCCGGGACTAGCGGGGGAGGCACAGATACGCAGTATTTT. Its translation: CSVSGTSGGGTDTQYF.